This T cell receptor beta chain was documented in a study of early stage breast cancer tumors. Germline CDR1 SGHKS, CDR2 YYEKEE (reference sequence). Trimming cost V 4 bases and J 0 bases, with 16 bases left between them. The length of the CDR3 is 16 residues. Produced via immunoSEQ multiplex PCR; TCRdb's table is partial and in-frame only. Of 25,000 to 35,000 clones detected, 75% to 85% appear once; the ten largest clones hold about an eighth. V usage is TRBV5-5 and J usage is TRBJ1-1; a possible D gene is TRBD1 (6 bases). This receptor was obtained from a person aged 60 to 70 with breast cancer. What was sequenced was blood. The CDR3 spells CASSQDTGTLNTEAFF. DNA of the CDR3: TGTGCCAGCAGCCAAGATACCGGGACATTGAACACTGAAGCTTTCTTT.